This entry lists 21 T cell receptor beta chains sequenced from one sample in a study of T cell responses to AZD1222 COVID-19 vaccine. The data were produced by immunoSEQ multiplex PCR, yet TCRdb's version contains in-frame clones alone and is incomplete. The sample lists some 160,000 clones, 85% to 95% seen once, with 0.9% in the top ten. The sample here was peripheral blood, taken on day 0 of AZD1222 vaccination. The receptors were sampled from an adult in good health.

CDR3 loop: CASRPTGGKNEQYF. The CDR3 nucleotides read TGTGCCAGTAGGCCTACAGGGGGGAAGAACGAGCAGTACTTC. This chain links TRBV19 with TRBJ2-7, with 8 positions matching TRBD1. The germline CDR1 and CDR2 sequences are LNHDA and SQIVND (reference sequence). CDR3 length: 14 residues. V shed 6 bases and J 5 bases; nucleotides not matched to a gene: 9.

V usage is TRBV18 and J usage is TRBJ1-2, with D uncertain. Germline-derived CDR1 and CDR2 are KGHSH and LQKENI. The CDR3 has 12 amino acids. Trimming shortened V by 6 bases and J by 7 bases, and 12 bases separated the two germline ends. The CDR3 coding sequence is TGTGCCAGCTCGGCAGGAACGGGTGGCTACACCTTC. Translated: CASSAGTGGYTF.

The gene calls are TRBV5-1 and TRBJ1-1, with 9 bases identical to TRBD1. Germline V gives CDR1 SGHRS, CDR2 YFSETQ. CDR3 length equals 12 residues. Trimming removed 4 bases from V and 8 bases from J; junction bases left unmatched: 3. The CDR3 bases are TGCGCCAGCAGCCCGGGACAGGGAGAAGCTTTCTTT. It translates to CASSPGQGEAFF. Full variable domain (remainder filled in from reference TRBV5-1 and TRBJ1-1): KAGVTQTPRYLIKTRGQQVTLSCSPISGHRSVSWYQQTPGQGLQFLFEYFSETQRNKGNFPGRFSGRQFSNSRSEMNVSTLELGDSALYLCASSPGQGEAFFGQGTRLTVV.

V usage is TRBV5-1 and J usage is TRBJ2-5; weak D call: TRBD2 (7 bases). Germline CDR1 SGHRS, CDR2 YFSETQ. This CDR3 has 14 residues. Trimming stripped 9 bases from V and 1 base from J, with 16 bases between. In DNA form, the CDR3 reads TGCGCCACCTCGGAGGGGGGGCCCCAAGAGACCCAGTACTTC. It translates to CATSEGGPQETQYF. The variable domain in full, with the rest retrieved from reference TRBV5-1 and TRBJ2-5, is KAGVTQTPRYLIKTRGQQVTLSCSPISGHRSVSWYQQTPGQGLQFLFEYFSETQRNKGNFPGRFSGRQFSNSRSEMNVSTLELGDSALYLCATSEGGPQETQYFGPGTRLLVL.

The CDR3 DNA reads as TGCAGCGTGGCCGAGTTGGTCACAGATACGCAGTATTTT. Encoded protein: CSVAELVTDTQYF. The chain recombines TRBV29-1 with TRBJ2-3; D gene uncertain. CDR1 is SQVTM, CDR2 ANQGSEA, per germline. V was clipped by 6 bases and J by 2 bases, with 12 bases between them. The CDR3 consists of 13 residues.

The rearrangement joins TRBV5-5 to TRBJ1-6; 8 nucleotides agree with TRBD1. V shed 0 bases, J shed 7 bases, and the junction held 6 bases outside the gene matches. From germline, CDR1 is SGHKS and CDR2 YYEKEE (reference sequence). This CDR3 region has 16 residues. The DNA for the CDR3 is TGTGCCAGCAGCTTGGAGTTGACAGGGGCAAATTCACCCCTCCACTTT. It is translated as CASSLELTGANSPLHF.

V usage is TRBV5-1 and J usage is TRBJ1-5; a possible D gene is TRBD1 (5 bases). This CDR3 has 14 amino acids. Trimming removed 4 bases from V and 7 bases from J, with 15 bases in between. From germline, CDR1 is SGHRS and CDR2 YFSETQ. CDR3 sequence: CASSPIPGRQPQHF. CDR3 nucleotide sequence: TGCGCCAGCAGCCCAATCCCGGGGCGACAGCCCCAGCATTTT.

The V and J genes are TRBV5-1 and TRBJ2-3; TRBD2 matches 12 bases. CDR3 size: 16 residues. With 6 bases clipped from V and 0 bases from J, the junction kept 5 bases outside the gene matches. Germline CDR1 SGHRS, CDR2 YFSETQ. CDR3 sequence: CASNTTSGGSTDTQYF. The CDR3 nucleotides read TGCGCCAGCAACACGACTAGCGGGGGTAGCACAGATACGCAGTATTTT.

The sample holds a few counts of this clone. V gene TRBV5-1 combines with J gene TRBJ2-1; 7 nucleotides agree with TRBD2. The CDR3 loop spans 14 amino acids. CDR1 SGHRS and CDR2 YFSETQ come from the germline V gene. The ends lost 4 bases at V and 7 bases at J; junction bases unmatched: 8. The CDR3 spells CASSSGTPGNEQFF. DNA of the CDR3: TGCGCCAGCAGCAGCGGGACCCCGGGGAATGAGCAGTTCTTC.

This chain joins TRBV6-5 and TRBJ2-5, with D perhaps matching TRBD1 or TRBD2 (5 bases each). CDR3 length: 13 residues. Germline values: CDR1 MNHEY, CDR2 SVGAGI. V dropped 6 bases and J dropped 5 bases, with 13 bases sitting between them. CDR3 sequence reads: CASRYLAGETQYF. The CDR3 DNA reads as TGTGCCAGCAGATATCTAGCAGGGGAGACCCAGTACTTC.

V usage is TRBV6-5 and J usage is TRBJ2-5, with D unclear. The CDR3 runs 13 residues. CDR1 and CDR2 (germline): MNHEY, SVGAGI. V shed 7 bases and J shed 2 bases, with 11 bases lying between them. The CDR3 region is CASTWTEQETQYF. CDR3 DNA sequence: TGTGCCAGCACCTGGACGGAGCAAGAGACCCAGTACTTC.

The CDR3 here is CASSHKRAGNTIYF. The DNA for the CDR3 is TGTGCCAGCAGCCACAAAAGGGCAGGAAACACCATATATTTT. The J gene is TRBJ1-3, the V gene TRBV3-1 (or the pseudogene TRBV3-2); D uncertain. CDR1 and CDR2 (germline): LGHDT, YNNKEL (reference sequence). This CDR3 has 14 amino acids. V shed 3 bases and J shed 4 bases, with 10 bases lying between them.

This chain connects TRBV28 to TRBJ2-5; D is uncertain. From germline, CDR1 is MDHEN and CDR2 SYDVKM. The V end lost 2 bases, the J end lost 3 bases, and 16 bases lay between the germline ends. This CDR3 comprises 16 residues. The CDR3 bases are TGTGCCAGCAGTTTAGACCGGTTTAGGCCCGAAGAGACCCAGTACTTC. Translated: CASSLDRFRPEETQYF.

The rearrangement joins TRBV2 to TRBJ1-1, with D hard to call. CDR3 length equals 16 residues. The germline V gene has CDR1 SNHLY and CDR2 FYNNEI. Trimming took 3 bases from V and 2 from J, leaving 16 bases between them. CDR3 region: CASSDGLGQTNTEAFF. CDR3 nucleotide sequence: TGTGCCAGCAGTGACGGGTTAGGGCAGACTAACACTGAAGCTTTCTTT.

This chain links TRBV14 with TRBJ1-1; the match to TRBD1 covers 12 bases. V was clipped by 5 bases and J by 9 bases; unmatched bases: 7. CDR3 length: 14 residues. The germline V gene encodes CDR1 SGHDN and CDR2 FVKESK. In DNA, the CDR3 is TGTGCCAGCAGCAGAACTTGGGACAGGGGGCAAGCTTTCTTT. Protein: CASSRTWDRGQAFF.

This clone was observed once. The rearrangement uses TRBV18 and TRBJ1-2; 7 bases match TRBD1. V was clipped by 2 bases and J by 8 bases; unmatched bases: 8. The CDR3 runs to 14 residues. Germline assignment: CDR1 KGHSH and CDR2 LQKENI. The CDR3 here is CASSPRRGRGGYTF. CDR3 DNA sequence: TGTGCCAGCTCACCAAGAAGGGGGCGCGGGGGCTACACCTTC.

The V call is TRBV2, the J call TRBJ2-3; D not resolved. Germline V lookup: CDR1 SNHLY, CDR2 FYNNEI. Trimming cost V 4 bases and J 3 bases, with 8 bases left between them. This CDR3 contains 13 residues. DNA of the CDR3: TGTGCCAGCAGTGGCGACTCAACAGATACGCAGTATTTT. Protein product: CASSGDSTDTQYF.

This sequence joins TRBV7-9 and TRBJ1-1; no clear D gene. From germline, CDR1 is SEHNR and CDR2 FQNEAQ (reference sequence). This CDR3 contains 15 residues. With 5 bases removed from V and 1 base from J, the gap between germline ends came to 14 bases. CDR3: CASSNMTSGNTEAFF. CDR3 sequence (DNA): TGTGCCAGCAGCAACATGACTAGTGGGAACACTGAAGCTTTCTTT.

This chain links TRBV29-1 with TRBJ1-1; D is perhaps TRBD1 (6 bases). The length of the CDR3 is 13 residues. V lost 7 bases to trimming and J lost 4 bases, with 16 bases between them. Germline lookup yields CDR1 SQVTM and CDR2 ANQGSEA. CDR3 sequence: CSGLDRQATEAFF. The CDR3 region has the DNA TGCAGCGGGCTCGACAGGCAAGCCACTGAAGCTTTCTTT.

This rearrangement joins TRBV25-1 to TRBJ1-1, with a tentative D call TRBD1 (6 bases). CDR1 MGHDK and CDR2 SYGVNS come from the germline V gene. With 7 bases removed from V and 6 bases from J, the gap between germline ends came to 15 bases. This CDR3 is 13 amino acids long. The CDR3 loop reads CASTHTGSAEAFF. The CDR3 region has the DNA TGTGCCAGCACCCATACAGGGTCCGCTGAAGCTTTCTTT.

The chain is built from TRBV4-3 and TRBJ1-4; 7 bases line up with TRBD1. The CDR3 spans 15 residues. J was trimmed by 5 bases and V by 1 base; bases with no gene match: 4. The germline V gene has CDR1 LGHNA and CDR2 YSLEER. The CDR3 DNA sequence: TGCGCCAGCAGCCAAGGGGGACAGTACAATGAAAAACTGTTTTTT. The encoded protein is CASSQGGQYNEKLFF.